The 7 T cell receptor beta chains given below trace back to one sample, sequenced in a study of blood T cell repertoires in COVID-19. Clones were read by immunoSEQ multiplex PCR, and TCRdb kept only the in-frame ones, dropping some. This table has over 85,000 clones, roughly 90% appearing once. The sequencing input was peripheral blood. Receptor source: a male donor with acute or convalescent COVID-19.

This chain uses TRBV3-1 (or the pseudogene TRBV3-2) with TRBJ1-2; weak D call: TRBD1 (6 bases). V was clipped by 0 bases and J by 4 bases, with 12 bases between them. The CDR3 is 15 amino acids. CDR1 is LGHDT and CDR2 is YNNKEL in the germline V gene (reference sequence). Here the CDR3 reads CASSQDLGASYGYTF. CDR3 in DNA: TGTGCCAGCAGCCAAGATCTGGGGGCGAGCTATGGCTACACCTTC.

The chain carries TRBV6-5 and TRBJ1-5; TRBD1 agrees at 9 bases. With V trimmed by 7 bases and J by 3 bases, 7 bases remained unmatched. This CDR3 comprises 15 residues. Germline-derived CDR1 and CDR2 are MNHEY and SVGAGI. The CDR3 DNA reads as TGTGCCAGCAATCCGGGACAGGGCCTCAATCAGCCCCAGCATTTT. As protein: CASNPGQGLNQPQHF.

The rearrangement joins TRBV27 to TRBJ1-2; 8 nucleotides line up with TRBD1. V trimming: 4 bases; J trimming: 8 bases; junction bases outside the gene matches: 9. Germline V gives CDR1 MNHEY, CDR2 SMNVEV (reference sequence). This CDR3 is built from 14 residues. CDR3 amino acids: CASSSLQGATGYTF. CDR3 DNA: TGTGCCAGCAGTTCCCTCCAGGGGGCGACCGGCTACACCTTC.

J is TRBJ2-2 and V is TRBV5-6; D is perhaps TRBD1 (6 bases). The CDR3 length is 16 residues. The germline CDR1 and CDR2 sequences are SGHDT and YYEEEE. V lost 1 base and J lost 3, with 13 bases in between. CDR3 bases: TGTGCCAGCAGCTTGTCGCCAGGGGCATACACCGGGGAGCTGTTTTTT. Translating it yields CASSLSPGAYTGELFF. The whole variable domain, remainder taken from reference TRBV5-6 and TRBJ2-2, is DAGVTQSPTHLIKTRGQQVTLRCSPKSGHDTVSWYQQALGQGPQFIFQYYEEEERQRGNFPDRFSGHQFPNYSSELNVNALLLGDSALYLCASSLSPGAYTGELFFGEGSRLTVL.

The rearrangement links TRBV5-1 to TRBJ1-4; possibly TRBD1 for D (5 bases). In germline, CDR1 is SGHRS, CDR2 YFSETQ. V dropped 3 bases and J dropped 7 bases, with 13 bases sitting between them. This CDR3 is built from 14 residues. The CDR3 nucleotides read TGCGCCAGCAGCTCCGGGACTCTGGGTGAAAAACTGTTTTTT. The encoded protein is CASSSGTLGEKLFF.

The chain employs TRBV5-1 and TRBJ1-4; 9 nucleotides line up with TRBD1. In germline, CDR1 is SGHRS, CDR2 YFSETQ. The V segment lost 4 bases and the J segment 5 bases; nucleotides outside the gene matches: 6. The CDR3 sequence is 15 residues long. CDR3 sequence: CASSGGTGRNEKLFF. CDR3 nucleotides: TGCGCCAGCAGCGGAGGGACAGGGAGGAATGAAAAACTGTTTTTT. The full variable domain, in which reference TRBV5-1 and TRBJ1-4 provide the parts outside the CDR3, is KAGVTQTPRYLIKTRGQQVTLSCSPISGHRSVSWYQQTPGQGLQFLFEYFSETQRNKGNFPGRFSGRQFSNSRSEMNVSTLELGDSALYLCASSGGTGRNEKLFFGSGTQLSVL.

This sequence joins TRBV7-8 and TRBJ2-7; 7 bases line up with TRBD1. Germline trimming cut 3 bases from V and 5 bases from J; bases unmatched to any gene: 7. Germline CDR1 is SGHVS and CDR2 is FQNEAQ. This CDR3 has 14 amino acids. This CDR3 is CASSLGQMIHEQYF. The CDR3 DNA sequence: TGTGCCAGCAGCTTGGGACAGATGATACACGAGCAGTACTTC.